This TCR beta chain was obtained from a study of CD8 T cells in ankylosing spondylitis. Making use of molecular barcodes, quantitative 5'-RACE generated TCR beta libraries. TCRdb passed the 5' RACE reads through MiXCR, listing each CDR3 protein once. The sample shows roughly 700,000 distinct CDR3 sequences, around 20% of them seen only once. Remarks on this clonotype: Its antigen is not identified.

Broader study findings: Disease-linked clones bore a CD8+ phenotype and were relatively rare in peripheral blood. Among TCR beta sequences, a motif of fewer than 10 highly homologous variants appeared characteristic of ankylosing spondylitis blood. Some of these motif variants have turned up before, in reports on reactive arthritis synovial fluid and blood. Researchers reportedly found disease-linked clones significantly enriched in matched ankylosing spondylitis synovial fluid.

Sequenced input: blood, either unsorted or a sorted T cell fraction (not recorded which). This receptor was identified in a male donor with ankylosing spondylitis.

The DNA for the CDR3 is TGTGCCAGCAGCTCTAGTTGGGGACTAGCGGCTCCGGGGGAGCTGTTTTTT. Encoded protein: CASSSSWGLAAPGELFF. The V gene is TRBV7-9, the J gene TRBJ2-2; 11 positions match TRBD2. CDR1 and CDR2 (germline): SEHNR, FQNEAQ (reference sequence). J lost 8 bases, V lost 4 bases, and 12 bases had no gene match. CDR3 size: 17 residues.